Included here is one TCR beta chain sequence, with context. Antigen unknown. The method was immunoSEQ multiplex PCR; TCRdb's version includes in-frame clones alone and lacks a portion of them. The sample holds approximately 42,000 clones, approximately 75% seen once. Cycle 7 day 1, cycle 4 day 1, and baseline were the timepoints at which blood was sampled. The data are from a study of OX40 agonist ivuxolimab in advanced cancers. For the study at large: Patients in dose escalation had liver, melanoma, kidney or head and neck cancers.

Germline V CDR1 and CDR2: MGHRA, YSYEKL. V was clipped by 0 bases and J by 8 bases, with 17 bases between them. The CDR3 length is 16 residues. Study-wide results and limits: At 0.1 to 3.0 mg/kg, clonal expansion of CD4+ and CD8+ blood T cells had occurred by week 6. Antigens targeted by the expanded peripheral T cells were not determined.

The chain employs TRBV4-1 and TRBJ2-1; D tentatively reads TRBD1 or TRBD2 (5 bases each). The source material was CD4+ or CD8+ T cells sorted from blood, sampled in a trial of the OX40 agonist ivuxolimab. The receptor was derived from an adult with an advanced solid tumor such as melanoma, head and neck, liver or kidney cancer. DNA for the CDR3: TGCGCCAGCAGCCAAGATCGGGGCCTGCGGGTCGATGAGCAGTTCTTC. Translating gives CASSQDRGLRVDEQFF.